This section outlines one TCR beta chain sequence together with its context. Its specificity is not known. The data derive from a study of cytomegalovirus exposure and HLA in healthy donors. Study-wide results and limits: Later analysis identified a missense DCLRE1C variant that was linked to TCR beta V- and J-gene trimming. Rare TCR sequences dominated, though some public TCRs recurred in many donors. Donors were assumed by presence/absence analyses to have roughly uniform sequencing depth. Accurate prediction of HLA-A and HLA-B alleles (for most subjects) was reportedly achieved from TCR beta sequences.

The V and J ends lost 5 bases and 1 base respectively, with 14 bases between them. Germline lookup yields CDR1 SGHVS and CDR2 FNYEAQ. This CDR3 has 15 amino acids. It was with 60 Vbeta and 13 Jbeta primers that the PCR ran. Clones were read by immunoSEQ multiplex PCR, and TCRdb kept only the in-frame ones, dropping some. The repertoire includes 100,000 or so clones, roughly 75% of them detected once, and 7.3% sits in the top ten. This clonotype originated in a man aged 25-45 years in good health and CMV-seronegative. Sequenced material: PBMCs. This chain links TRBV7-6 with TRBJ1-2, with D tentatively TRBD1 (5 bases). DNA of the CDR3: TGTGCCAGCAGCGACTCGACAGCGCTTAACTATGGCTACACCTTC. It translates to CASSDSTALNYGYTF.